A selection of T cell receptor beta chains follows, all from one sample in a study of T cell responses to AZD1222 COVID-19 vaccine. Measured with immunoSEQ multiplex PCR; TCRdb has only the in-frame clones, and not every one. Among about 160,000 clones listed, roughly nine tenths were seen once. The sequencing used peripheral blood, collected on day 0 of AZD1222 vaccination. These receptors all stem from an adult in good health. The CDR3 runs from the conserved cysteine through the conserved F or W. D genes are given only for firm matches. A clone size is listed for some rows: how often the clone was seen (once, few, many), or a class if it is expanded.

TGTGCCAGCAGCTTAGATCAGGGTTGGGACACTGAAGCTTTCTTT	CASSLDQGWDTEAFF	.	.	TRBJ1-1	TRBV7-2
TGTGCCAGCAGTTCCACCGGGACCAGAGGTGGATCAGATACGCAGTATTTT	CASSSTGTRGGSDTQYF	.	.	TRBJ2-3	TRBV27
TGTGCCAGCAGCACGGACCTCTCCTACGAGCAGTACTTC	CASSTDLSYEQYF	.	.	TRBJ2-7	TRBV7-8
TGTGCCAGCAGCTCCAACCCCGCAGATACGCAGTATTTT	CASSSNPADTQYF	.	once	TRBJ2-3	TRBV7-3
TGTGCCAGTAGTATGGTGGGGACTGATCAGCCCCAGCATTTT	CASSMVGTDQPQHF	.	.	TRBJ1-5	TRBV19
TGTGCCACCAGTGGGATTGGGGGACAGGGGAATCAGCCCCAGCATTTT	CATSGIGGQGNQPQHF	TRBD1	.	TRBJ1-5	TRBV24-1
TGTGCCAGCAGTTTACAGGGACAGTGGGCGCGTAGAACTGAAGCTTTCTTT	CASSLQGQWARRTEAFF	TRBD1	.	TRBJ1-1	TRBV28
TGTGCCAGCAGCCAAGACAGGAGCTCTGGAAACACCATATATTTT	CASSQDRSSGNTIYF	.	.	TRBJ1-3	TRBV3-1/TRBV3-2
TGCGCCAGCAGCTCGACGGGAGGGGTCTACGAGCAGTACTTC	CASSSTGGVYEQYF	TRBD2	.	TRBJ2-7	TRBV5-1
TGTGCCAGCAGTTACTCAACCACCGGGGAGCTGTTTTTT	CASSYSTTGELFF	.	.	TRBJ2-2	TRBV6-2/TRBV6-3
TGTGCCAGCAAAGGCATTGCGCACTATGGCTACACCTTC	CASKGIAHYGYTF	.	.	TRBJ1-2	TRBV6-5
TGTGCCAGCCCCATTCGAGGGACAGTCTATGGCTACACCTTC	CASPIRGTVYGYTF	TRBD1	.	TRBJ1-2	TRBV28
TGTGCCATCAGTGAGCCCGGGGATACCACTGAAGCTTTCTTT	CAISEPGDTTEAFF	.	.	TRBJ1-1	TRBV10-3
TGTGCCAGCAGCTTAGGATTCGATCCAGCGGGACGTTCTTACGAGCAGTACTTC	CASSLGFDPAGRSYEQYF	TRBD2	.	TRBJ2-7	TRBV11-3
TGTGCCAGCAGCAATGTGGTAGCGGGAGGCTACGAGCAGTACTTC	CASSNVVAGGYEQYF	TRBD2	.	TRBJ2-7	TRBV7-9
TGTGCCAGCTCACCATGGGGGACTGAAGCTTTCTTT	CASSPWGTEAFF	.	.	TRBJ1-1	TRBV18
TGTGCCAGTAGTATAACGGGGGTAAAGTACGTCCATGAGCAGTTCTTC	CASSITGVKYVHEQFF	.	.	TRBJ2-1	TRBV19